The 22 T cell receptor beta chains below come from one sample, sequenced in a study of PD-L1 blockade in urothelial cancer. Here immunoSEQ multiplex PCR was the method, and the copy in TCRdb shows in-frame clones only, minus some. The sample lists roughly 90,000 clones, 89% occurring once. The time point is: pretreatment peripheral blood. Source: PBMCs, taken around atezolizumab (anti-PD-L1) treatment. The receptors shown here come from a woman older than 75 with urothelial cancer.

This clone came up a few times. The chain combines TRBV5-6 with TRBJ1-1; unclear D gene. The CDR3 is 12 residues long. The ends were cut back, 3 bases at V and 3 bases at J, with 6 bases in the middle. Looked up from germline, CDR1 is SGHDT and CDR2 is YYEEEE. CDR3 DNA sequence: TGTGCCAGCAGCTCCCAGTACACTGAAGCTTTCTTT. It translates to CASSSQYTEAFF.

V is TRBV27 and J is TRBJ1-1; perhaps TRBD1 as D (6 bases). Per germline, CDR1 MNHEY and CDR2 SMNVEV (reference sequence). This CDR3 has 14 amino acids. V lost 3 bases and J 1 base, leaving 9 bases between the germline ends. The CDR3 DNA reads as TGTGCCAGCAGTTTGGGGGCGCCGAACACTGAAGCTTTCTTT. Translation gives CASSLGAPNTEAFF.

This chain joins TRBV6-6 and TRBJ2-1; D gene uncertain. There are 15 residues in the CDR3. The germline gives CDR1 MNHNY, CDR2 SVGAGI (reference sequence). V lost 6 bases, J lost 6 bases, and 18 bases lay in between. This CDR3 reads CASRGPGRLGNEQFF. CDR3 DNA: TGTGCCAGCAGGGGCCCAGGCCGCCTCGGCAATGAGCAGTTCTTC.

This clone has just one count. The chain uses TRBV7-8 and TRBJ2-1; tentative D call: TRBD1 (5 bases). This CDR3 has 14 amino acids. V was cut by 1 base and J by 6 bases, with 10 bases left in between. Looked up from germline, CDR1 is SGHVS and CDR2 is FQNEAQ. Here the CDR3 DNA reads TGTGCCAGCAGCTTAGGGGTTCAGGGCAATGAGCAGTTCTTC. This codes for CASSLGVQGNEQFF.

Remarks on this clone: One junction end disagrees with the germline gene, perhaps due to a read error. The CDR3 DNA sequence: TGTGCCAGCAGTGCCTTGACAGGTACGCAGTATTTT. This sequence encodes CASSALTGTQYF. The genes are TRBV6-1 and TRBJ2-3, with D possibly TRBD1 on 6 matching bases. This CDR3 comprises 12 residues. The germline gives CDR1 MNHNS, CDR2 SASEGT.

The J gene is TRBJ2-4, the V gene TRBV28, with a tentative D call TRBD1 (6 bases). Germline V gives CDR1 MDHEN, CDR2 SYDVKM. Trimming took off 3 bases at V and 8 bases at J, with 14 bases between the two ends. The length of the CDR3 is 14 residues. CDR3 loop: CASSLERGLDIQYF. The CDR3 DNA reads TGTGCCAGCAGTTTGGAAAGGGGGTTAGACATTCAGTACTTC.

V usage is TRBV13 and J usage is TRBJ2-7; TRBD1 matches at 7 bases. The CDR3 has 14 residues. Germline CDR1 PRHDT, CDR2 FYEKMQ (reference sequence). Losses at the gene ends were 4 bases for V and 6 bases for J; bases not matched to a gene: 9. CDR3 residues: CASSSRQGRSEQYF. For the CDR3, the DNA is TGTGCCAGCAGCTCACGACAGGGCCGGTCCGAGCAGTACTTC. Based on the CDR3 plus reference TRBV13 and TRBJ2-7, the full variable domain is AAGVIQSPRHLIKEKRETATLKCYPIPRHDTVYWYQQGPGQDPQFLISFYEKMQSDKGSIPDRFSAQQFSDYHSELNMSSLELGDSALYFCASSSRQGRSEQYFGPGTRLTVT.

CDR3 in amino acids: CASSPTAVEQYF. The CDR3 coding sequence is TGTGCCAGCAGCCCAACAGCGGTAGAGCAGTACTTC. The V call is TRBV7-9, the J call TRBJ2-7, with a possible D match to TRBD2 (5 bases). Germline V lookup: CDR1 SEHNR, CDR2 FQNEAQ (reference sequence). CDR3 length: 12 amino acids. V was shortened by 5 bases and J by 7 bases, with 12 bases between the two germline ends.

The V and J genes are TRBV6-6 and TRBJ2-2; the match to TRBD2 covers 10 bases. CDR3 length: 16 residues. Germline V gene data show CDR1 as MNHNY and CDR2 as SVGAGI (reference sequence). J gave up 2 bases and V 5 bases, and 5 bases lay outside the gene matches. The CDR3 DNA is TGTGCCAGCAGTAGGGGGACTAGCGTCAACACCGGGGAGCTGTTTTTT. This encodes CASSRGTSVNTGELFF.

CDR3 residues: CATLKRTSGHYEQYF. The CDR3 DNA reads as TGTGCCACCTTAAAGAGGACTAGCGGACACTACGAGCAGTACTTC. The genes are TRBV15 and TRBJ2-7; TRBD2 aligns across 10 bases. Germline V CDR1 and CDR2: LNHNV, YYDKDF (reference sequence). J was trimmed by 3 bases and V by 8 bases; bases with no gene match: 10. The CDR3 length is 15 residues.

V usage is TRBV9 and J usage is TRBJ2-3; TRBD1 matches at 7 bases. Trimming took 2 bases from V and 6 from J; bases not matched to a gene: 9. The CDR3 is 15 amino acids. Germline loops: CDR1 SGDLS, CDR2 YYNGEE. Here the CDR3 DNA reads TGTGCCAGCAGCGTCACAGGGGCCGCCGGGGATACGCAGTATTTT. Its protein product is CASSVTGAAGDTQYF.

The gene calls are TRBV5-6 and TRBJ2-7, with 8 positions matching TRBD1. The V segment lost 3 bases and the J segment 3 bases; nucleotides outside the gene matches: 11. Germline V gives CDR1 SGHDT, CDR2 YYEEEE. This CDR3 has 16 amino acids. The CDR3 sequence: CASSWVKGDRHYEQYF. The CDR3 DNA is TGTGCCAGCAGCTGGGTGAAAGGGGACAGGCACTACGAGCAGTACTTC. The complete variable domain, with remaining parts taken from reference TRBV5-6 and TRBJ2-7, reads DAGVTQSPTHLIKTRGQQVTLRCSPKSGHDTVSWYQQALGQGPQFIFQYYEEEERQRGNFPDRFSGHQFPNYSSELNVNALLLGDSALYLCASSWVKGDRHYEQYFGPGTRLTVT.

V is TRBV30 and J is TRBJ2-5; 8 positions match TRBD2. The CDR3 loop spans 15 amino acids. Germline CDR1 reads GTSNPN; CDR2 reads SVGIG (reference sequence). V lost 1 base, J lost 0 bases, and 4 bases stayed unmatched. The CDR3 spells CAWSDTSGYQETQYF. Written as DNA, the CDR3 is TGTGCCTGGAGTGACACTAGCGGCTACCAAGAGACCCAGTACTTC.

The chain is built from TRBV9 and TRBJ1-3, with 7 bases aligning to TRBD1. The CDR3 is 14 amino acids. V lost 3 bases, J lost 3 bases, and 3 bases stayed unmatched. Germline V gene sequence: CDR1 SGDLS, CDR2 YYNGEE. The CDR3 is CASSAGTDGNTIYF. Written as DNA, the CDR3 is TGTGCCAGCAGCGCCGGGACAGATGGAAACACCATATATTTT.

This rearrangement joins TRBV5-4 to TRBJ2-5, with a weak D call TRBD1 (6 bases). The V end was cut by 5 bases, the J end by 5 bases, with 13 bases between. Germline V lookup: CDR1 SGHNT, CDR2 YYREEE (reference sequence). The CDR3 length is 13 residues. Written as DNA, the CDR3 is TGTGCCAGCAGACGACAGGAGATGGAGACCCAGTACTTC. Its protein is CASRRQEMETQYF.

V usage is TRBV18 and J usage is TRBJ2-7; 7 bases agree with TRBD1. V lost 4 bases to trimming and J lost 3 bases; unmatched junction nucleotides: 6. Germline CDR1 and CDR2: KGHSH and LQKENI. The CDR3 is 14 residues long. The CDR3 loop reads CASSLGQEFYEQYF. The CDR3 DNA is TGTGCCAGCTCACTTGGACAGGAGTTCTACGAGCAGTACTTC.

The V and J genes are TRBV7-3 and TRBJ1-1, with 10 positions matching TRBD1. Germline values: CDR1 SGHTA, CDR2 FQGTGA. The junction had 5 bases not matched to a gene; V was cut back by 5 bases and J by 5 bases. The CDR3 spans 14 residues. CDR3 nucleotide sequence: TGTGCCAGCAGCAGACCGGACAGGGGGACTGAAGCTTTCTTT. It yields the protein CASSRPDRGTEAFF.

This clone showed up just once. The V call is TRBV5-1, the J call TRBJ2-2; perhaps TRBD1 as D (5 bases). CDR1 is SGHRS, CDR2 YFSETQ, per germline. Trimming pared 4 bases from V and 6 bases from J, leaving 10 bases between. The CDR3 sequence is 13 residues long. The CDR3 is CASSPVGAGELFF. The CDR3 nucleotides read TGCGCCAGCAGCCCAGTAGGGGCCGGGGAGCTGTTTTTT.

V and J are TRBV5-5 and TRBJ1-1; TRBD1 agrees at 7 bases. Trimming cost V 0 bases and J 6 bases; bases outside gene matches: 11. CDR1 and CDR2 from the germline V gene are SGHKS and YYEKEE (reference sequence). This CDR3 region has 16 residues. This CDR3 is CASSLAGGPFVAEAFF. DNA for the CDR3: TGTGCCAGCAGCTTGGCAGGGGGTCCCTTTGTGGCTGAAGCTTTCTTT.

This rearrangement joins TRBV11-2 to TRBJ2-7; 8 bases are shared with TRBD2. This CDR3 has 17 amino acids. Germline V gives CDR1 SGHAT, CDR2 FQNNGV. The trim removed 1 base at V and 2 bases at J, leaving 10 bases unmatched. CDR3 sequence (DNA): TGTGCCAGCAGCTTAGCTGTTGGCACTAGCGGCCCCTACGAGCAGTACTTC. It is translated as CASSLAVGTSGPYEQYF.

J is TRBJ1-1 and V is TRBV5-1; D gene uncertain. V dropped 0 bases and J dropped 7 bases, with 4 bases sitting between them. In germline, CDR1 is SGHRS, CDR2 YFSETQ. The length of the CDR3 is 11 residues. DNA of the CDR3: TGCGCCAGCAGCTTGGATAGTGAAGCTTTCTTT. Amino acids: CASSLDSEAFF.

The chain has TRBV28 and TRBJ1-1; 9 bases align to TRBD1. CDR3 size: 14 residues. Per the germline V gene, CDR1 is MDHEN and CDR2 is SYDVKM. Unmatched junction bases numbered 9, after V lost 6 bases and J lost 7 bases. CDR3 residues: CASRPGQGGDEAFF. In DNA, the CDR3 is TGTGCCAGCAGACCGGGACAGGGTGGCGATGAAGCTTTCTTT.